This T cell receptor (beta chain) derives from a study of post-analysis software for immune sequencing data. Study-level information: The disease courses spanned relapsing-remitting, secondary progressive and progressive-relapsing forms of multiple sclerosis. Study conclusions and caveats: Samples from a shared batch, those prepared together, strongly co-clustered by F measure. Included in a set of roughly five TRBV segments more frequent in patients than controls were TRBV5-6, TRBV5-1 and TRBV20-1.

Germline lookup yields CDR1 SQVTM and CDR2 ANQGSEA. Trimming removed 8 bases from V and 1 base from J, with 11 bases in between. The CDR3 length is 12 residues. Presence of unique molecular identifiers characterized the TCR beta cDNA libraries. Some 500,000 cDNA molecules were recovered from an input of about 1 to 10 million T cells. TCRdb fed the PCR reads into MiXCR, producing one record per CDR3 protein. The repertoire holds about 170,000 distinct CDR3 sequences, with approximately 30% as singletons. Comments on this clonotype: Its target is unknown. A much larger clone lies a single base off, so this may be a read error.

This chain connects TRBV29-1 to TRBJ2-5; D call uncertain. The sample comprised blood. The source is a girl aged 5-17 years with multiple sclerosis. CDR3 DNA sequence: TGCAGCCCGGTGTCAGCCCAAGAGACCCAGTACTTC. Encoded protein: CSPVSAQETQYF.